These T cell receptor beta chains were read from a single sample in a study of blood T cell repertoires in COVID-19. TCRdb's copy holds only in-frame clones and misses some; the assay was immunoSEQ multiplex PCR. This table has approximately 160,000 clones, about four fifths appearing once. Source material: peripheral blood. Receptors were obtained from a man aged 65 to 79 who had recovered from COVID-19. Both conserved end residues are part of each CDR3. Each record gives: D gene, V gene, clone size, J gene, CDR3 protein, CDR3 DNA. A D gene is named only where the DNA matches it firmly. Clone size is not always given. Where it is, it says once, few, many or a class for expanded clones.

>TRBD1|TRBV19|.|TRBJ1-5
CASSIDQGVYSNQPQHF
TGTGCCAGTAGTATAGACCAGGGGGTTTATAGCAATCAGCCCCAGCATTTT
>.|TRBV6-5|.|TRBJ1-1
CASSYVQAKPNTEAFF
TGTGCCAGCAGTTACGTTCAGGCCAAACCGAACACTGAAGCTTTCTTT
>.|TRBV2|.|TRBJ1-2
CASSPRSGVRGGYTF
TGTGCCAGCAGCCCCCGTTCGGGAGTACGTGGCGGCTACACCTTC
>TRBD2|TRBV4-1|.|TRBJ2-1
CASSQVISSGFDEQFF
TGCGCCAGCAGCCAAGTCATATCTAGCGGGTTCGATGAGCAGTTCTTC
>.|TRBV3-1/TRBV3-2|few|TRBJ2-2
CASSQGARAGELFF
TGTGCCAGCAGCCAGGGGGCGCGGGCCGGGGAGCTGTTTTTT
>TRBD2|TRBV9|.|TRBJ2-1
CASSVGAGGYNEQFF
TGTGCCAGCAGCGTAGGGGCGGGAGGATACAATGAGCAGTTCTTC
>TRBD2|TRBV6-5|.|TRBJ2-7
CASSSLAGSTYEQYF
TGTGCCAGCAGTTCCCTAGCGGGATCAACCTACGAGCAGTACTTC
>.|TRBV24-1|.|TRBJ2-2
CATSETGTKNTGELFF
TGTGCCACCAGTGAAACCGGGACAAAGAACACCGGGGAGCTGTTTTTT
>.|TRBV9|.|TRBJ2-1
CASSVHVSSYNEQFF
TGTGCCAGCAGCGTTCATGTTAGCTCCTACAATGAGCAGTTCTTC
>TRBD1|TRBV6-1|.|TRBJ1-5
CASSETVTGDQPQHF
TGTGCCAGCAGTGAAACTGTGACAGGGGATCAGCCCCAGCATTTT
>.|TRBV12-3/TRBV12-4|.|TRBJ2-7
CASSSQNYEQYF
TGTGCCAGCAGTTCACAGAATTACGAGCAGTACTTC
>TRBD2|TRBV3-1/TRBV3-2|.|TRBJ2-2
CASSPTQREGLSGELFF
TGTGCCAGCAGCCCGACCCAGCGGGAGGGCCTTTCCGGGGAGCTGTTTTTT
>.|TRBV2|.|TRBJ1-1
CASSRVNTEAFF
TGTGCCAGCAGCAGGGTAAACACTGAAGCTTTCTTT
>TRBD1|TRBV5-1|.|TRBJ2-7
CASSLGGQGIATYEQYF
TGCGCCAGCAGCTTGGGGGGACAGGGAATCGCGACGTACGAGCAGTACTTC
>TRBD1|TRBV28|.|TRBJ2-5
CASAPPTGIGETQYF
TGTGCCAGCGCCCCACCGACAGGGATCGGGGAGACCCAGTACTTC
>.|TRBV28|.|TRBJ1-5
CAGSGTPKLGQPQHF
TGTGCCGGCTCCGGGACACCCAAGCTGGGGCAGCCCCAGCATTTT
>TRBD1|TRBV7-9|.|TRBJ1-4
CASSLPRQGTGEKLFF
TGTGCCAGCAGCCTCCCCCGACAGGGGACGGGAGAAAAACTGTTTTTT
>TRBD2|TRBV6-5|.|TRBJ2-7
CASRLVAGGSYEQYF
TGTGCCAGCAGACTAGTAGCGGGAGGCTCCTACGAGCAGTACTTC
>.|TRBV5-5|.|TRBJ1-5
CASSLTATSNQPQHF
TGTGCCAGCAGCTTGACAGCTACCAGCAATCAGCCCCAGCATTTT
>.|TRBV25-1|.|TRBJ1-2
CASSEYAPPQGLYYGYTF
TGTGCCAGCAGTGAATATGCCCCCCCGCAGGGGCTGTACTATGGCTACACCTTC
>.|TRBV6-5|.|TRBJ1-2
CASSIRQVDYGYTF
TGTGCCAGCAGTATACGACAGGTTGACTATGGCTACACCTTC
>.|TRBV28|once|TRBJ2-6
CASSLWSLSGANVLTF
TGTGCCAGCAGTTTATGGAGTCTCTCTGGGGCCAACGTCCTGACTTTC
>.|TRBV19|.|TRBJ2-1
CASSAQVLAPYAEQFF
TGTGCCAGTAGTGCGCAGGTGTTGGCCCCGTACGCTGAGCAGTTCTTC
>TRBD2|TRBV19|.|TRBJ2-3
CASTRVHGRFTDTQYF
TGTGCCAGTACCCGGGTGCACGGGAGGTTCACAGATACGCAGTATTTT